The TCR beta chain under discussion was sequenced for a study of PD-1 blockade in classical Hodgkin lymphoma. Whole-study results and caveats: According to reports, newly diagnosed patients had lower baseline TCR diversity than healthy donors, and relapsed/refractory patients had lower baseline TCR diversity still. Baseline diversity resembling that of newly diagnosed patients was seen in complete responders. Exclusion covered patients beginning nivolumab under 1 year post-ASCT.

Trimming cost V 0 bases and J 6 bases, with 9 bases left between them. Germline loops: CDR1 SGHTA, CDR2 FQGNSA. This CDR3 is 14 amino acids long. Time point defined: cycle 4 day 1 (C4D1), after more than five weeks of nivolumab. In every patient, relapse followed autologous stem cell transplantation, while exposure to brentuximab vedotin differed. Profiled with immunoSEQ multiplex PCR; TCRdb holds only in-frame clones, not every one. The sample lists about 52,000 clones, roughly 86% occurring once. Notes on this clone: Antigen: not known.

This receptor was taken from a human donor with classical Hodgkin lymphoma. Sequencing used peripheral blood mononuclear cells (PBMCs), obtained before the fourth cycle of nivolumab. V usage is TRBV7-2 and J usage is TRBJ1-5; D remains unclear. The CDR3 loop is CASSLAGGGQPQHF. The CDR3 bases are TGTGCCAGCAGCTTAGCCGGAGGAGGTCAGCCCCAGCATTTT.